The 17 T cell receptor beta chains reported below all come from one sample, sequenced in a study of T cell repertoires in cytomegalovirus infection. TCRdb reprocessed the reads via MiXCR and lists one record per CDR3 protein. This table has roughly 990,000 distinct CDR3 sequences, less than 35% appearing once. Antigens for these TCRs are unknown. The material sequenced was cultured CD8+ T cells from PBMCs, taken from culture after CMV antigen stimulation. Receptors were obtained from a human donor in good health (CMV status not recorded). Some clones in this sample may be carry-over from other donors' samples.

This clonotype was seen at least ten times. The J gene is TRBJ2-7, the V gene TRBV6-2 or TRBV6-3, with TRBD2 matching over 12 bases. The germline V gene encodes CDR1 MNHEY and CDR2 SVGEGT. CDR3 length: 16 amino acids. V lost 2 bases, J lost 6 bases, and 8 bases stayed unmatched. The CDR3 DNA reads TGTGCCAGCAGTTACCCTGGGACTAGCGGGTCCCTCGAGCAGTACGTC. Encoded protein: CASSYPGTSGSLEQYV.

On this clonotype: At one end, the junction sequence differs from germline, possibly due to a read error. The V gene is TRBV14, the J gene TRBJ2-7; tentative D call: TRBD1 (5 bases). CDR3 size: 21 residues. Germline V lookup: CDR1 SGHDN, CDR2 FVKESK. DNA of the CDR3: TGTGCCAGCAGCCAAGATACCGCCGGCCGGCTGGAAAGGGGAAGCTCCTACCAGCAGTACTTC. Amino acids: CASSQDTAGRLERGSSYQQYF.

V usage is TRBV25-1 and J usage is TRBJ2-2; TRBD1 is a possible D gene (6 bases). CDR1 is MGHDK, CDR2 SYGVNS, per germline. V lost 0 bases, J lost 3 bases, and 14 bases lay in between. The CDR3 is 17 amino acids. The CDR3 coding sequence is TGTGCCAGCAGTGAATATTTTGCAGGGGCGGACACCGGGGAGCTGTTTTTT. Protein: CASSEYFAGADTGELFF.

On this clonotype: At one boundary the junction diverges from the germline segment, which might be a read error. CDR3 coding DNA: TGTGCCAGCAGCCTTTCGGGACAGGACATGAACACTGAAGCTTTCTTT. Its translation is CASSLSGQDMNTEAFF. The chain is built from TRBV4-1 and TRBJ1-1; 8 nucleotides match TRBD1. The CDR3 extends over 16 amino acids. Germline V gene sequence: CDR1 MGHRA, CDR2 YSYEKL.

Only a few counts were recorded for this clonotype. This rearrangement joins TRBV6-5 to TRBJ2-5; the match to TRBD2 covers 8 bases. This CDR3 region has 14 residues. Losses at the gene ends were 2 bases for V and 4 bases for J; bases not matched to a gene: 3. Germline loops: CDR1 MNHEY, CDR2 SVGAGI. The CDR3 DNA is TGTGCCAGCAGTTACGGCGGGACTAGAGAGACCCAGTACTTC. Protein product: CASSYGGTRETQYF.

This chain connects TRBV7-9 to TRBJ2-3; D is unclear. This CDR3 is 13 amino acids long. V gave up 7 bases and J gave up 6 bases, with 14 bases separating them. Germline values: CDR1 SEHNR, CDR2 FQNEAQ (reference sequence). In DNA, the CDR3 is TGTGCCAGCACCAACCGAAGCTCCGATACGCAGTATTTT. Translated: CASTNRSSDTQYF.

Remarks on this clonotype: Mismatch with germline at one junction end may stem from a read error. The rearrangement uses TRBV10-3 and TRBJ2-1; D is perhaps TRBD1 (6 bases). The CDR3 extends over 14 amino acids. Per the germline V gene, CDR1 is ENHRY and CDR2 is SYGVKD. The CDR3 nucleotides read TGTGCCATCAAGGACAGTGGTACCTACAATAAGCAGTTCTTC. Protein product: CAIKDSGTYNKQFF.

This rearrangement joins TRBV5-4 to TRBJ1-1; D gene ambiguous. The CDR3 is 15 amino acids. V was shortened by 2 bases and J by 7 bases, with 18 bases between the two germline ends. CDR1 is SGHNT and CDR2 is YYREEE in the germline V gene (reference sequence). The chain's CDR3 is CASSFWGGSDGEAFF. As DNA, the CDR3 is TGTGCCAGCAGCTTTTGGGGAGGTTCAGACGGTGAAGCTTTCTTT.

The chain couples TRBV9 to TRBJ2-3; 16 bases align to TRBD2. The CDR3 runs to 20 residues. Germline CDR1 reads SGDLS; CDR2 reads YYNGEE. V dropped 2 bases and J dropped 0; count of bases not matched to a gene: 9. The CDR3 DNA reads TGTGCCAGCAGCGTTAAACAGGGACTAGCGGGGGGGGAAAGCACAGATACGCAGTATTTT. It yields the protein CASSVKQGLAGGESTDTQYF.

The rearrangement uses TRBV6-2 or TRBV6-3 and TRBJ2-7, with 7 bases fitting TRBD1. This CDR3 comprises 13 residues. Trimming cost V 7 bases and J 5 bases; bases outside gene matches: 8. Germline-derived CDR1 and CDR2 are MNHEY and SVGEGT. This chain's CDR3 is CASNRQGFDEQYV. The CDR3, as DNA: TGTGCCAGCAATCGACAGGGTTTCGACGAGCAGTACGTC.

CDR3 sequence (DNA): TGTGCCAGCAGCTCAGCGGGGGGGGATTACAATGAGCAGTTCTTC. This codes for CASSSAGGDYNEQFF. The chain employs TRBV12-3 or TRBV12-4 and TRBJ2-1; 10 bases are a match to TRBD2. V shed 6 bases and J 4 bases; nucleotides not matched to a gene: 6. This CDR3 comprises 15 residues.

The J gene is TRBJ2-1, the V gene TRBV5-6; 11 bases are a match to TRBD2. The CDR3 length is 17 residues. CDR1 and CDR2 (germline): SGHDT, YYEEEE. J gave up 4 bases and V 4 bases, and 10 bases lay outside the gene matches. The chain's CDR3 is CASSPIHSGGGYNEQFF. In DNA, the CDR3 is TGTGCCAGCAGCCCAATTCATAGCGGGGGGGGTTACAATGAGCAGTTCTTC.

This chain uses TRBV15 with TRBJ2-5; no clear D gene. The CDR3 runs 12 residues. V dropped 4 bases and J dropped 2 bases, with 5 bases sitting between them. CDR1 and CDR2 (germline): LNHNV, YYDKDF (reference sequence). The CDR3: CATSILQETQYF. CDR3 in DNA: TGTGCCACCAGCATCCTACAAGAGACCCAGTACTTC.

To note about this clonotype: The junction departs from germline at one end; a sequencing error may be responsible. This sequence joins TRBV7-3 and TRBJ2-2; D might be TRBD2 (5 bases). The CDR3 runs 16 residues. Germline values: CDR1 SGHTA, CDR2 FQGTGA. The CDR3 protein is CASSPQQAANTGELFF. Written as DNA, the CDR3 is TGTGCCAGCAGCCCCCAGCAGGCGGCGAACACCGGGGAGTTGTTTTTT.

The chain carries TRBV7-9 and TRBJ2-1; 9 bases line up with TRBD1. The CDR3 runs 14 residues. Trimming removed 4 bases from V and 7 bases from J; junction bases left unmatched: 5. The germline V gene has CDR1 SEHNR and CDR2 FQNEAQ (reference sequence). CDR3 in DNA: TGTGCCAGCAGCTCGGGACAGGGAAAGAATGAGCAGTTCTTC. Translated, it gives CASSSGQGKNEQFF.

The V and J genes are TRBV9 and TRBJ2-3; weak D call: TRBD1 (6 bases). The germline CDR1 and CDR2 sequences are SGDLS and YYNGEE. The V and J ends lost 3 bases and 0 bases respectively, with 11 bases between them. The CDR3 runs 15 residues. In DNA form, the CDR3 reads TGTGCCAGCAGCGCCTACAGGGACAGCACAGATACGCAGTATTTT. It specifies CASSAYRDSTDTQYF. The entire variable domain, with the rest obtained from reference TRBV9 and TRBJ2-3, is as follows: DSGVTQTPKHLITATGQRVTLRCSPRSGDLSVYWYQQSLDQGLQFLIQYYNGEERAKGNILERFSAQQFPDLHSELNLSSLELGDSALYFCASSAYRDSTDTQYFGPGTRLTVL.

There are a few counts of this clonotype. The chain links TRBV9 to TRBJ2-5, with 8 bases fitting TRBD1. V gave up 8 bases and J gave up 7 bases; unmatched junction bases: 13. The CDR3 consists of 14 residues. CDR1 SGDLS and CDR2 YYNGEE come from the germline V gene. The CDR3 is CASWGTGGRRTQYF. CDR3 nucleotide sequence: TGTGCCAGTTGGGGGACAGGAGGTCGTCGGACCCAGTACTTC.